This TCR beta chain stems from a study of T-cell reconstitution after alpha-beta-depleted transplantation in children. This clonotype was seen more than once but under ten times. With 0 bases clipped from V and 12 bases from J, the junction kept 9 bases outside the gene matches. The CDR3 totals 14 residues. Germline V gene data show CDR1 as LGHDT and CDR2 as YNNKEL (reference sequence). During its preparation, the TCRbeta library received unique molecular identifiers. Via MiXCR, TCRdb re-called the PCR reads, giving one row per CDR3 protein. In the table there are roughly 400,000 distinct CDR3 sequences, over 20% of which are singletons.

The sequenced sample was PBMCs from the stem cell graft donor, obtained from the stem cell graft. The V call is TRBV3-1, the J call TRBJ2-3; 7 nucleotides match TRBD1. The receptor comes from a human donor who donated a stem cell graft to a child with acute myeloid leukemia. CDR3 nucleotides: TGTGCCAGCAGCCAAGATCTTCCGGGACAGAGCCAGTATTTT. It translates to CASSQDLPGQSQYF.